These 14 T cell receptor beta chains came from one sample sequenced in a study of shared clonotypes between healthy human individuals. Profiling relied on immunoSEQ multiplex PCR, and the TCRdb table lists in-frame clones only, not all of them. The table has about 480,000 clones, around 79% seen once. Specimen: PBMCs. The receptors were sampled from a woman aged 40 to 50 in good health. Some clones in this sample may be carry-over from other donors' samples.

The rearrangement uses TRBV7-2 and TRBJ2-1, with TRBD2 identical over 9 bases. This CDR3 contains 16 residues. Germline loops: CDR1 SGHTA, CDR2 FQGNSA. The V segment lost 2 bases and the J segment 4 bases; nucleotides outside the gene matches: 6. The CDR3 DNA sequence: TGTGCCAGCAGCTTAAGAACTAGCGGGCAGTACAATGAGCAGTTCTTC. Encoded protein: CASSLRTSGQYNEQFF.

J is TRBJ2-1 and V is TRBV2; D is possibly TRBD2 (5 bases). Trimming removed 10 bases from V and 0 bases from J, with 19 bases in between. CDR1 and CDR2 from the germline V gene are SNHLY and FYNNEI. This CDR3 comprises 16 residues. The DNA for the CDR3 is TGTGCCACCCCCGGATCTAGCCCTAACTCCTACAATGAGCAGTTCTTC. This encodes CATPGSSPNSYNEQFF.

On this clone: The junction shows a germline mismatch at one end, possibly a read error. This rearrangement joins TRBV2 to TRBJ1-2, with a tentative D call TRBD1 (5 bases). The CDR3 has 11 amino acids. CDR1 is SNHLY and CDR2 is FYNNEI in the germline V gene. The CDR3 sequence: CASSAAMGQNF. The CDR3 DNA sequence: TGTGCCAGCAGTGCAGCCATGGGGCAGAACTTC.

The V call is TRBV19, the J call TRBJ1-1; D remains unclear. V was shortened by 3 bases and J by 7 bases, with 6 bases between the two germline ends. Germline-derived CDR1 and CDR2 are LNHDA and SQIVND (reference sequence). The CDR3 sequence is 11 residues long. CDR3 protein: CASSMANEAFF. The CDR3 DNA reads TGTGCCAGTAGTATGGCTAATGAAGCTTTCTTT. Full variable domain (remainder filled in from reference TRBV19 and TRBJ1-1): DGGITQSPKYLFRKEGQNVTLSCEQNLNHDAMYWYRQDPGQGLRLIYYSQIVNDFQKGDIAEGYSVSREKKESFPLTVTSAQKNPTAFYLCASSMANEAFFGQGTRLTVV.

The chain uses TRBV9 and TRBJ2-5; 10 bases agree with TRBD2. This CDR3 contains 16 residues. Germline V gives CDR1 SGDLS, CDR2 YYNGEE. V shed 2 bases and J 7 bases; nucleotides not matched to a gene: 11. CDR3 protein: CASSVSSSGRAGTQYF. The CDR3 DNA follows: TGTGCCAGCAGCGTGTCGTCAAGCGGGAGGGCAGGGACCCAGTACTTC. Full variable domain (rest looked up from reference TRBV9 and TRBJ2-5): DSGVTQTPKHLITATGQRVTLRCSPRSGDLSVYWYQQSLDQGLQFLIQYYNGEERAKGNILERFSAQQFPDLHSELNLSSLELGDSALYFCASSVSSSGRAGTQYFGPGTRLLVL.

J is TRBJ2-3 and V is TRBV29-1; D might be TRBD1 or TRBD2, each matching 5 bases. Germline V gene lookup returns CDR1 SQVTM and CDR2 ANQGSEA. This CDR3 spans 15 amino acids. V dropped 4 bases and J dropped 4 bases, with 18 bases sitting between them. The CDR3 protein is CSVVVWGIGADTQYF. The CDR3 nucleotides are TGCAGCGTTGTGGTTTGGGGGATAGGCGCAGATACGCAGTATTTT.

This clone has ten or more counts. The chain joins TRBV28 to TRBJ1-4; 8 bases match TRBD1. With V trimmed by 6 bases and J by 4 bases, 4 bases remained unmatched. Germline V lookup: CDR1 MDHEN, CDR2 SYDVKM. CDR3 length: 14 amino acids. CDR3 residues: CASSETGGNEKLFF. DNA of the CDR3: TGTGCCAGCAGCGAAACAGGGGGTAATGAAAAACTGTTTTTT.

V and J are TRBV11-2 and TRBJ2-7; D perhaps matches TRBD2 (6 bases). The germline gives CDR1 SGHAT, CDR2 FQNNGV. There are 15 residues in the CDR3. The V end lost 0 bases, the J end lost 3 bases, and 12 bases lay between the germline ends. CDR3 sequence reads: CASSLDFTGSYEQYF. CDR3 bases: TGTGCCAGCAGCTTAGATTTTACCGGGAGCTACGAGCAGTACTTC.

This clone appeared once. Written as DNA, the CDR3 is TGTGCCAGCAGCTCAGGAACGAATTCACCCCTCCACTTT. This encodes CASSSGTNSPLHF. This chain joins TRBV7-3 and TRBJ1-6; unclear D gene. V dropped 4 bases and J dropped 7 bases, with 8 bases sitting between them. The CDR3 is 13 residues long. Germline CDR1 and CDR2: SGHTA and FQGTGA.

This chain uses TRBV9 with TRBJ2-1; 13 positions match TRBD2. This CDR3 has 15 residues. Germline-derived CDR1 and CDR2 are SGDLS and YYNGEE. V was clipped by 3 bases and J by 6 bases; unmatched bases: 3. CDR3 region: CASSAGLAGANEQFF. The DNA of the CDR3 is TGTGCCAGCAGCGCAGGACTAGCGGGAGCCAATGAGCAGTTCTTC.

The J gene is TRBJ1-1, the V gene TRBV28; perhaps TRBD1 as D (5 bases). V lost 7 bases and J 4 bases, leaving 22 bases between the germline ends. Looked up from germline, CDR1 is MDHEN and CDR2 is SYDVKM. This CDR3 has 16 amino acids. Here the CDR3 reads CASTTNPGLRGTEAFF. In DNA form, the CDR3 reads TGTGCCAGCACCACAAACCCGGGACTCCGGGGCACTGAAGCTTTCTTT. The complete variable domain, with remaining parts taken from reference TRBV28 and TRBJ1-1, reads DVKVTQSSRYLVKRTGEKVFLECVQDMDHENMFWYRQDPGLGLRLIYFSYDVKMKEKGDIPEGYSVSREKKERFSLILESASTNQTSMYLCASTTNPGLRGTEAFFGQGTRLTVV.

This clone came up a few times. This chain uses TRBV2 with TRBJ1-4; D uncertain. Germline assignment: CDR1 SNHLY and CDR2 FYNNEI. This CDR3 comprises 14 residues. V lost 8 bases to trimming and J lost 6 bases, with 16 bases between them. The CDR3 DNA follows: TGTGCCAGCCGGCTCGTGGAGGGTGATGAAAAACTGTTTTTT. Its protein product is CASRLVEGDEKLFF.

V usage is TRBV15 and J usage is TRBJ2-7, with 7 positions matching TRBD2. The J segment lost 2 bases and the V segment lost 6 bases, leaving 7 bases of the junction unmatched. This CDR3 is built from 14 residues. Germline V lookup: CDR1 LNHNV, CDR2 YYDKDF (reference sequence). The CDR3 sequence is CATRYSGSPYEQYF. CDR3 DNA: TGTGCCACCAGATATAGCGGGTCTCCCTACGAGCAGTACTTC.

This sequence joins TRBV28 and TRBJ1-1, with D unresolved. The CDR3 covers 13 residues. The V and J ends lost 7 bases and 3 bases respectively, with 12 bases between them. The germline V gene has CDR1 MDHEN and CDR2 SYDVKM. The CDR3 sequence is CASKSGYHTEAFF. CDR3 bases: TGTGCCAGCAAGTCCGGCTACCACACTGAAGCTTTCTTT.